Detailed here is one T cell receptor (beta chain). This record belongs to a study of blood T cell repertoires in COVID-19. On the study more broadly: The origin of the acute and convalescent COVID-19 samples was the United States, Italy and Spain.

Method: immunoSEQ multiplex PCR; TCRdb's copy keeps in-frame clones and lacks some. The sample records 110,000 or so clones, over 65% being singletons. The germline CDR1 and CDR2 sequences are SGHTA and FQGNSA. This CDR3 has 14 residues. The V gene end was trimmed by 4 bases and the J gene end by 7 bases; junction bases not matched to a gene: 4. This chain links TRBV7-2 with TRBJ2-1, with TRBD2 matching over 10 bases. The TCR sequence derives from a man aged 55 to 70 with acute or convalescent COVID-19. Material for sequencing was peripheral blood. In DNA, the CDR3 is TGTGCCAGCAGCTCGGGACTAGCGCGAAATGAGCAGTTCTTC. This codes for CASSSGLARNEQFF.